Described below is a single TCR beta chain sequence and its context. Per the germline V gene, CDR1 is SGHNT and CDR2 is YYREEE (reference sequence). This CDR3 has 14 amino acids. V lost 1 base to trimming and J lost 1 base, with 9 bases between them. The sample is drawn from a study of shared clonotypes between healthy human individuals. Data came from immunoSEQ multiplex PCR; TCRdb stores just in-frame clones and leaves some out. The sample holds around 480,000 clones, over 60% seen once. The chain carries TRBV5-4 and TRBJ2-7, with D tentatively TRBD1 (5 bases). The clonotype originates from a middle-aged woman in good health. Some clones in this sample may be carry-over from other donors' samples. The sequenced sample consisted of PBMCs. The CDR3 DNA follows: TGTGCCAGCAGCTTGTGGGGCGGTTCCTACGAGCAGTACTTC. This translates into CASSLWGGSYEQYF.